This T cell receptor beta chain was sequenced for a study of T cells in Graves' hyperthyroidism and ophthalmopathy. General study findings and limits: Most clonotypes expanded in thyroid above 0.001 were likewise present in blood.

The CDR3 length is 13 residues. Trimming took off 3 bases at V and 5 bases at J, with 8 bases between the two ends. CDR1 MNHEY and CDR2 SMNVEV come from the germline V gene (reference sequence). This clonotype appeared many times. Its antigen is not identified. The hyperthyroidism was newly diagnosed and had lasted under 2 months; the patients were aged 18 to 65. Using RNA transcripts as the source, TCR beta CDR3 regions were amplified. First-round RT-PCR targeting the TCR CDR3 was performed with the HTBI primer set. Each CDR3 protein gets one entry after TCRdb re-called the multiplex PCR reads with MiXCR. The sample has more than 350,000 distinct CDR3 sequences, 17% seen once.

The sequence derives from a woman aged 25 to 39 with Graves' hyperthyroidism that later progressed to Graves' ophthalmopathy. The rearrangement links TRBV27 to TRBJ2-1; perhaps TRBD2 as D (5 bases). The sample taken for sequencing was blood. The CDR3 loop reads CASSFQEDNEQFF. For the CDR3, the DNA is TGTGCCAGCAGTTTCCAGGAGGACAATGAGCAGTTCTTC.